The entry below describes one TCR beta chain. In the source study's methods: Amplified reference gene primers provided the basis for estimating nucleated cell counts. The assay was immunoSEQ multiplex PCR, and TCRdb's table has in-frame clones only and misses some. From that table come the V and J calls and clone size; the DNA was used to work out D and trimming. The table shows 300,000 to 350,000 clones, with about 90% occurring only once. This entry is derived from a study of blood T cell repertoires in COVID-19. Study summary: COVID-19 samples, acute and convalescent, were from the United States, Italy and Spain.

This CDR3 region has 15 residues. The germline V gene encodes CDR1 MDHEN and CDR2 SYDVKM. V gave up 2 bases and J gave up 3 bases, with 10 bases separating them. The Seattle patients, enrolled during active infection, were followed longitudinally. This rearrangement joins TRBV28 to TRBJ1-4, with D possibly matching TRBD1 (5 bases). The sequence derives from a woman between 35 and 50 years old with COVID-19, enrolled during active disease. The specimen sequenced was peripheral blood. The CDR3 protein is CASSLVGAANEKLFF. The DNA of the CDR3 is TGTGCCAGCAGTTTAGTAGGGGCGGCTAATGAAAAACTGTTTTTT. Filled out from reference TRBV28 and TRBJ1-4, the complete variable domain reads DVKVTQSSRYLVKRTGEKVFLECVQDMDHENMFWYRQDPGLGLRLIYFSYDVKMKEKGDIPEGYSVSREKKERFSLILESASTNQTSMYLCASSLVGAANEKLFFGSGTQLSVL.